Presented here are 9 T cell receptor beta chains from one specimen sequenced in a study of blood T cell repertoires in COVID-19. Some clones are missing from TCRdb's copy, which holds only in-frame ones; the method was immunoSEQ multiplex PCR. The sample lists 100,000 or so clones, 80% to 85% occurring once. The source material was peripheral blood. These receptors originate from an elderly woman with acute or convalescent COVID-19.

The CDR3 DNA reads TGTGCCAGCAGCTTAAGAATGGCTAGCGGGAGTTTCGGAGATACGCAGTATTTT. Its translation: CASSLRMASGSFGDTQYF. The chain employs TRBV11-3 and TRBJ2-3; 10 positions agree with TRBD2. The length of the CDR3 is 18 residues. Trimming cost V 2 bases and J 5 bases; bases outside gene matches: 13. The germline gives CDR1 SGHNT, CDR2 YENEEA. Based on the CDR3 plus reference TRBV11-3 and TRBJ2-3, the full variable domain is EAGVVQSPRYKIIEKKQPVAFWCNPISGHNTLYWYLQNLGQGPELLIRYENEEAVDDSQLPKDRFSAERLKGVDSTLKIQPAELGDSAVYLCASSLRMASGSFGDTQYFGPGTRLTVL.

J is TRBJ2-3 and V is TRBV19, with 12 bases fitting TRBD2. CDR1 is LNHDA, CDR2 SQIVND, per germline (reference sequence). The CDR3 has 16 residues. V lost 5 bases and J lost 4; bases outside the gene matches: 7. The CDR3 DNA sequence: TGTGCCAGTAGTTCTTGGACTAGCGGGACCCCAGATACGCAGTATTTT. It specifies CASSSWTSGTPDTQYF.

This chain connects TRBV4-2 to TRBJ2-7, with 7 bases identical to TRBD1. The CDR3 is made up of 15 amino acids. Per germline, CDR1 LGHNA and CDR2 YNFKEQ. Trimming took 0 bases from V and 2 from J; bases not matched to a gene: 4. The chain's CDR3 is CASSQDPQGAYEQYF. The CDR3 DNA reads TGTGCCAGCAGCCAAGACCCGCAGGGGGCCTACGAGCAGTACTTC.

This clone was recorded a few times. The V and J genes are TRBV6-6 and TRBJ2-1, with 7 bases matching TRBD1. J gave up 0 bases and V 10 bases, and 12 bases lay outside the gene matches. The CDR3 is made up of 16 amino acids. Per the germline V gene, CDR1 is MNHNY and CDR2 is SVGAGI (reference sequence). This CDR3 is CATTPRGQSSYNEQFF. DNA of the CDR3: TGTGCCACCACTCCCCGGGGACAGAGCTCCTACAATGAGCAGTTCTTC.

V and J are TRBV3-1 (or the pseudogene TRBV3-2) and TRBJ2-1; TRBD1 agrees at 8 bases. This CDR3 is built from 15 residues. From germline, CDR1 is LGHDT and CDR2 YNNKEL (reference sequence). Trimming took 4 bases from V and 8 from J; bases not matched to a gene: 10. In DNA form, the CDR3 reads TGTGCCAGCAGCCTGGGATTTGACAGGGGCTATGAGCAGTTCTTC. Its protein product is CASSLGFDRGYEQFF.

The chain links TRBV6-4 to TRBJ2-2; D may be TRBD1 (6 bases). Looked up from germline, CDR1 is MRHNA and CDR2 is SNTAGT. Deletions cut 0 bases from V and 5 bases from J, with 7 bases between. There are 14 residues in the CDR3. The CDR3 spells CASSDSGATGELFF. The DNA for the CDR3 is TGTGCCAGCAGTGACTCGGGGGCTACCGGGGAGCTGTTTTTT.

The rearrangement links TRBV27 to TRBJ2-1; the D gene is possibly TRBD2 (5 bases). The germline V gene has CDR1 MNHEY and CDR2 SMNVEV (reference sequence). Trimming cost V 2 bases and J 9 bases, with 11 bases left between them. This CDR3 comprises 13 residues. CDR3 amino acids: CASSLSPGSEQFF. In DNA form, the CDR3 reads TGTGCCAGCAGTTTAAGTCCGGGGAGTGAGCAGTTCTTC.

The V and J genes are TRBV5-8 and TRBJ1-5; D gene unclear. This CDR3 has 16 residues. Between the trimmed V and J ends, which lost 4 bases and 2 bases, there was a span of 16 bases. CDR1 is SGHTS and CDR2 is YDEGEE in the germline V gene. The CDR3 spells CASSAGLQEGNQPQHF. The CDR3, as DNA: TGTGCCAGCAGCGCGGGCCTTCAAGAAGGCAATCAGCCCCAGCATTTT.

This chain links TRBV5-1 with TRBJ2-7; 8 bases are a match to TRBD2. Germline-derived CDR1 and CDR2 are SGHRS and YFSETQ. With V trimmed by 0 bases and J by 4 bases, 6 bases remained unmatched. The CDR3 is made up of 15 amino acids. CDR3 in amino acids: CASSLAEEREYEQYF. In DNA form, the CDR3 reads TGCGCCAGCAGCTTGGCCGAGGAGCGGGAGTACGAGCAGTACTTC.